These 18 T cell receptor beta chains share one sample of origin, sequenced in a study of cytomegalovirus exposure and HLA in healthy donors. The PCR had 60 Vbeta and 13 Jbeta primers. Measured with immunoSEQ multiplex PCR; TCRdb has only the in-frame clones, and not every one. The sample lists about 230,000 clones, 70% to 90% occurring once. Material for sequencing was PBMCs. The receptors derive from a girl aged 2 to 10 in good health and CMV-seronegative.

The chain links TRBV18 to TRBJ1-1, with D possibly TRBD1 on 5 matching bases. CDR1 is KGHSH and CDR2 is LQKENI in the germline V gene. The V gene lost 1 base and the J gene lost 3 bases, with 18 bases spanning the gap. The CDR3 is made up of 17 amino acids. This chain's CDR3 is CASSPRAGTNGYTEAFF. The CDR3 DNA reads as TGTGCCAGCTCACCACGGGCAGGGACTAACGGGTACACTGAAGCTTTCTTT.

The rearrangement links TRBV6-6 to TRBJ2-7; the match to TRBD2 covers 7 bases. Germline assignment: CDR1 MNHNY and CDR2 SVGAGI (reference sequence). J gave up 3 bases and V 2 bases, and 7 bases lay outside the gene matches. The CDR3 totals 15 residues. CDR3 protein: CASSYVGASGYEQYF. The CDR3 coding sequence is TGTGCCAGCAGTTACGTTGGGGCTAGCGGCTACGAGCAGTACTTC.

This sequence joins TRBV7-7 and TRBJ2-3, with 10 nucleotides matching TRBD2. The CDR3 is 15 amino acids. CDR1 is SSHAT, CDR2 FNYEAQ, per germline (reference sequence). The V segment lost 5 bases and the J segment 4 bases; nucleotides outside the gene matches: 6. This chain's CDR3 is CASSPKAGGADTQYF. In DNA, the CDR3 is TGTGCCAGCAGCCCCAAAGCGGGAGGGGCAGATACGCAGTATTTT.

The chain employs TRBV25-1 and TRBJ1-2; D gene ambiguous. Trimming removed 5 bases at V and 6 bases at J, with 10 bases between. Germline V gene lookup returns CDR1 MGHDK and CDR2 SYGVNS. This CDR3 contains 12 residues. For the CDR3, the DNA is TGTGCCAGCAGTCCCCCGGGTCATGGCTACACCTTC. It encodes CASSPPGHGYTF.

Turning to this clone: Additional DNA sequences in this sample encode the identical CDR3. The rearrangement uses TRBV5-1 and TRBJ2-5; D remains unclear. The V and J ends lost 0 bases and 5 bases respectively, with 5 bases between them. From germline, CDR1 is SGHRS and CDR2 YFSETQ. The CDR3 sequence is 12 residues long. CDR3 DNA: TGCGCCAGCAGCTTGGACCGGGAGACCCAGTACTTC. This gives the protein CASSLDRETQYF.

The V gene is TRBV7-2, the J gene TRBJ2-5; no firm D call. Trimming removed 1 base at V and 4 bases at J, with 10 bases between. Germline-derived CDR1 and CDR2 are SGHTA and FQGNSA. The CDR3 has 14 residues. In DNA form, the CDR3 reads TGTGCCAGCAGCTTAGTGCGAGTTGGAGAGACCCAGTACTTC. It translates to CASSLVRVGETQYF.

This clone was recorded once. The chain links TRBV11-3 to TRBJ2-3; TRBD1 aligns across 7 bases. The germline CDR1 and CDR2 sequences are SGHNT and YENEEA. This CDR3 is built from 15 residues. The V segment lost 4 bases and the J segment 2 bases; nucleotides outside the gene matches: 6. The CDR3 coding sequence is TGTGCCAGCAGCTCGGGACAGTACCACACAGATACGCAGTATTTT. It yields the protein CASSSGQYHTDTQYF.

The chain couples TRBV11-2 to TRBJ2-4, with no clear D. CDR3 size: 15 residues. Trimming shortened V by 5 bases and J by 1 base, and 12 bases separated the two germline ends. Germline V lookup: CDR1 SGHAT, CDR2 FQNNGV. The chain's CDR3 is CASSLLWAAKNIQYF. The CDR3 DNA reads TGTGCCAGCAGCCTCCTGTGGGCCGCCAAAAACATTCAGTACTTC.

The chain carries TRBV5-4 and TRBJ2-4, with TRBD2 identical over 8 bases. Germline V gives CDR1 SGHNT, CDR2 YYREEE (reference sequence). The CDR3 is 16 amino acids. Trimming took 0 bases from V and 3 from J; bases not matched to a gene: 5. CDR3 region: CASSLDPAGGKNIQYF. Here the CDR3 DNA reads TGTGCCAGCAGCTTGGACCCGGCGGGGGGCAAAAACATTCAGTACTTC. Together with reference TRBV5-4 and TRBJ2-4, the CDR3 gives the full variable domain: ETGVTQSPTHLIKTRGQQVTLRCSSQSGHNTVSWYQQALGQGPQFIFQYYREEENGRGNFPPRFSGLQFPNYSSELNVNALELDDSALYLCASSLDPAGGKNIQYFGAGTRLSVL.

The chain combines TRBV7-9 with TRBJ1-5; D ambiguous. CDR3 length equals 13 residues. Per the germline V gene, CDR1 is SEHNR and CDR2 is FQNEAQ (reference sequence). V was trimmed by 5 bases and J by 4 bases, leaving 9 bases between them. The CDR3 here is CASSPDGNQPQHF. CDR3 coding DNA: TGTGCCAGCAGCCCTGACGGGAATCAGCCCCAGCATTTT.

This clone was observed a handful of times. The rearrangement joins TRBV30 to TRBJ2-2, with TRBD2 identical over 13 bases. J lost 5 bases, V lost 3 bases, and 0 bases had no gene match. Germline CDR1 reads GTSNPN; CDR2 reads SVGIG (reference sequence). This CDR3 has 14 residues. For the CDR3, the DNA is TGTGCCTGGAGGGGACTAGCGGGGACCGGGGAGCTGTTTTTT. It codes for CAWRGLAGTGELFF.

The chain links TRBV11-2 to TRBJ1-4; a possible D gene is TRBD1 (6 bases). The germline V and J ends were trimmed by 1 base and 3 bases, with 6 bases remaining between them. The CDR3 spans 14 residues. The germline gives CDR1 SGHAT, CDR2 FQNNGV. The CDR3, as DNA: TGTGCCAGCAGCTTAGGGGGGCCTAATGAAAAACTGTTTTTT. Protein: CASSLGGPNEKLFF.

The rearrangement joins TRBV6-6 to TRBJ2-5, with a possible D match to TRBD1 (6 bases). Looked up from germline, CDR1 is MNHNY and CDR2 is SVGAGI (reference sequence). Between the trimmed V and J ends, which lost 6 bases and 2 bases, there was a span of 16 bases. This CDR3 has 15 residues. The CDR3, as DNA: TGTGCCAGCAGGCCTTGGACAGCTCTACAAGAGACCCAGTACTTC. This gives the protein CASRPWTALQETQYF.

The CDR3 DNA is TGTGCCAGCAGTTCCGTAGGCACAGATACGCAGTATTTT. The encoded protein is CASSSVGTDTQYF. The rearrangement uses TRBV2 and TRBJ2-3; no clear D gene. Trimming took 5 bases from V and 1 from J, leaving 7 bases between them. The CDR3 is 13 amino acids. Germline V gives CDR1 SNHLY, CDR2 FYNNEI.

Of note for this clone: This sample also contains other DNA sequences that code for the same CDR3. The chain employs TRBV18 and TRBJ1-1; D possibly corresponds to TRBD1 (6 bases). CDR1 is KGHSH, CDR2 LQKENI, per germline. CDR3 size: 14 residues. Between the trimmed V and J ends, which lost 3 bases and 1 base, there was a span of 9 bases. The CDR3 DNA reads TGTGCCAGCTCACCGTACAGGGAGAACACTGAAGCTTTCTTT. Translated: CASSPYRENTEAFF.

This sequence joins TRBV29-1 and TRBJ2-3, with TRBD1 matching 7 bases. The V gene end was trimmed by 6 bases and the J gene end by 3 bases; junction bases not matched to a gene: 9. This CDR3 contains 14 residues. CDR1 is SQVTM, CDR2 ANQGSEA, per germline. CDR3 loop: CSVDTGVGTDTQYF. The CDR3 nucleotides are TGCAGCGTGGATACAGGGGTTGGGACAGATACGCAGTATTTT.

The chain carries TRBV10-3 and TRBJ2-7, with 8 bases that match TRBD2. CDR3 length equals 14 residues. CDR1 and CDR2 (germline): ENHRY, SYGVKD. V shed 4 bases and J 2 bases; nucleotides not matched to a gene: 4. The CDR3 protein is CAISASGGTYEQYF. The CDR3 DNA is TGTGCCATCAGTGCCAGCGGGGGTACCTACGAGCAGTACTTC.

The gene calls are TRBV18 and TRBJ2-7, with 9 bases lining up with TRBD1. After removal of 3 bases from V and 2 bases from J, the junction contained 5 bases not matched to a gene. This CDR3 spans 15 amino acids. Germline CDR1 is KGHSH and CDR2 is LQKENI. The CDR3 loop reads CASSPEGQGPYEQYF. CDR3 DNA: TGTGCCAGCTCACCCGAGGGACAGGGCCCCTACGAGCAGTACTTC.